This T cell receptor beta chain was sequenced during a study of vaccination and CD4 T cells after COVID-19. Stated treatment: approximately 10-day PBMC culture with coronavirus spike peptide pools or control peptides (ViraFEST assay). Sequencing of the DNA from cultured CD4+ T cells was carried out with the Oncomine TCR Beta short-read assay. TCRdb independently ran MiXCR on the PCR reads; one entry per CDR3 protein. The data hold 10,000 or so distinct CDR3 sequences, with about 81% observed a single time. Trimming left V 0 bases short and J 7 bases short, with 12 bases between. This CDR3 contains 14 residues. Worth noting for this clonotype: What it binds is unknown.

The source of this sequence is a human donor who had recovered from COVID-19. The V call is TRBV12-3 or TRBV12-4, the J call TRBJ1-1; maybe TRBD1 (6 bases). Sequencing used CD4+ T cells from blood, cultured in vitro. CDR3 DNA sequence: TGTGCCAGCAGTTTAGCACGGGGGCAGAGTGAAGCTTTCTTT. Translation gives CASSLARGQSEAFF.